These T cell receptor beta chains were read from a single sample in a study of persistence of HIV-infected CD4 T cells. TCRdb keeps only in-frame clones here, not all; method: immunoSEQ multiplex PCR. The sample lists about 48,000 clones, around 72% occurring once. For these receptors, no antigen is known. The sequenced sample was CD4+ T cells sorted from PBMCs after roughly 18-hour stimulation, obtained from a patient who received antiretroviral therapy. These receptors were collected from an adult man with HIV who was CMV-seropositive. CDR3s include the opening cysteine and the closing phenylalanine or tryptophan. Each record gives: clone size, D gene, V gene, J gene, CDR3 protein, CDR3 DNA. D genes are given only for firm matches. Some rows have no size entry. The others give once, few or many, or a class for an expanded clone.

.	.	TRBV5-4	TRBJ2-3	CASSYPGIFTDTQYF	TGTGCCAGCAGCTACCCAGGGATTTTTACAGATACGCAGTATTTT
.	TRBD2	TRBV25-1	TRBJ2-3	CASSDAAGVSTDTQYF	TGTGCCAGCAGTGACGCAGCGGGGGTTAGCACAGATACGCAGTATTTT
few	TRBD2	TRBV6-5	TRBJ2-7	CASGGLAGAREQYF	TGTGCCAGCGGGGGACTAGCGGGAGCCCGGGAGCAGTACTTC
.	TRBD2	TRBV5-1	TRBJ2-1	CASSLELAGINEQFF	TGCGCCAGCAGCTTGGAACTAGCGGGGATCAATGAGCAGTTCTTC
.	.	TRBV10-3	TRBJ2-4	CAISDRGLKNIQYF	TGTGCCATCAGTGACAGAGGGCTCAAAAACATTCAGTACTTC
once	.	TRBV7-3	TRBJ2-3	CASSFSLSNTDTQYF	TGTGCCAGCAGCTTTTCACTATCCAACACAGATACGCAGTATTTT
.	TRBD1	TRBV5-5	TRBJ2-3	CASSLGYRGQDTQYF	TGTGCCAGCAGCTTGGGGTACAGGGGGCAAGATACGCAGTATTTT
.	TRBD2	TRBV10-3	TRBJ2-7	CASGLADSYEQYF	TGTGCCAGCGGACTAGCGGACTCCTACGAGCAGTACTTC
.	.	TRBV10-3	TRBJ1-5	CAISDTLRQPQHF	TGTGCCATCAGTGACACCCTCCGCCAGCCCCAGCATTTT
once	.	TRBV4-2	TRBJ2-7	CASSPDRDEQYF	TGTGCCAGCAGCCCCGATAGGGACGAGCAGTACTTC
.	.	TRBV4-1	TRBJ2-7	CASSQALAAYEQYF	TGCGCCAGCAGCCAAGCATTAGCGGCCTACGAGCAGTACTTC
.	TRBD1	TRBV7-9	TRBJ1-5	CASSLGQGYQPQHF	TGTGCCAGCAGCCTAGGACAGGGGTATCAGCCCCAGCATTTT
.	TRBD1	TRBV7-9	TRBJ1-6	CASSQNRGGSPLHF	TGTGCCAGCAGCCAGAACAGGGGTGGCTCACCCCTCCACTTT
.	.	TRBV5-3	TRBJ2-4	CARSKASEGNIQYF	TGTGCCAGAAGCAAGGCAAGTGAGGGAAACATTCAGTACTTC
.	TRBD1	TRBV7-2	TRBJ2-5	CASSQRTGTQETQYF	TGTGCCAGCAGCCAAAGGACAGGAACCCAAGAGACCCAGTACTTC
.	.	TRBV11-3	TRBJ1-6	CASSLNTNSPLHF	TGTGCCAGCAGCTTAAACACTAATTCACCCCTCCACTTT
.	.	TRBV18	TRBJ1-3	CASSPETGSRSGNTIYF	TGTGCCAGCTCACCGGAAACAGGCTCGCGCTCTGGAAACACCATATATTTT
once	.	TRBV23-1	TRBJ1-5	CASSQQTGPNQPQHF	TGCGCCAGCAGTCAACAGACAGGACCCAATCAGCCCCAGCATTTT
.	.	TRBV19	TRBJ2-3	CASSIGPQRAITQYF	TGTGCCAGTAGTATAGGACCACAGCGGGCCATTACGCAGTATTTT
.	.	TRBV6-5	TRBJ2-1	CASSYSVGEQFF	TGTGCCAGCAGTTACTCCGTAGGTGAGCAGTTCTTC
.	.	TRBV4-1	TRBJ1-4	CASSQEGSLGEKLFF	TGCGCCAGCAGCCAAGAGGGCAGTCTTGGTGAAAAACTGTTTTTT
few	.	TRBV14	TRBJ1-6	CASSQVGSYNSPLHF	TGTGCCAGCAGCCAAGTAGGTTCCTATAATTCACCCCTCCACTTT
.	TRBD1	TRBV5-1	TRBJ2-7	CASRRDPGQGAYEQYF	TGCGCCAGTCGGAGGGATCCGGGACAGGGAGCCTACGAGCAGTACTTC
.	.	TRBV6-5	TRBJ2-1	CASSSSQAYNEQFF	TGTGCCAGCAGTTCTAGCCAGGCCTACAATGAGCAGTTCTTC
.	.	TRBV7-2	TRBJ1-2	CASSIRTIGYTF	TGTGCCAGCAGCATCCGGACGATCGGCTACACCTTC
.	TRBD2	TRBV7-2	TRBJ2-7	CASSFLAGGPPYEQYF	TGTGCCAGCAGCTTCTTAGCGGGAGGGCCCCCCTACGAGCAGTACTTC
.	TRBD2	TRBV28	TRBJ2-2	CASGRAWYSTGELFF	TGTGCCAGCGGGAGGGCCTGGTATAGCACCGGGGAGCTGTTTTTT
.	TRBD2	TRBV3-1/TRBV3-2	TRBJ2-3	CASSQGLAGGSTDTQYF	TGTGCCAGCAGCCAAGGGCTAGCGGGGGGGAGCACAGATACGCAGTATTTT
.	TRBD2	TRBV19	TRBJ2-2	CASIRTSGRSNTGELFF	TGTGCCAGTATCCGGACTAGCGGGAGGTCGAACACCGGGGAGCTGTTTTTT
medium-sized	TRBD2	TRBV7-3	TRBJ2-1	CASSSGTSDRRYEQFF	TGTGCCAGCAGCTCTGGGACTAGCGACAGGCGGTATGAGCAGTTCTTC
.	TRBD1	TRBV5-1	TRBJ2-5	CASSRDSLYQETQYF	TGCGCCAGCAGCCGGGACAGCCTATACCAAGAGACCCAGTACTTC
medium-sized	.	TRBV4-3	TRBJ1-3	CASSQDQHYSGNTIYF	TGCGCCAGCAGCCAAGATCAACATTACTCTGGAAACACCATATATTTT
.	.	TRBV11-3	TRBJ2-7	CASSLVDSYEQYF	TGTGCCAGCAGCTTAGTCGACAGCTACGAGCAGTACTTC
once	TRBD1	TRBV18	TRBJ1-1	CASLPPGQGNLNTEAFF	TGTGCCAGCTTACCTCCGGGACAGGGAAATTTGAACACTGAAGCTTTCTTT
.	.	TRBV7-9	TRBJ1-4	CASSPRGRDEKLFF	TGTGCCAGCAGCCCCAGGGGAAGGGATGAAAAACTGTTTTTT
.	.	TRBV12-3/TRBV12-4	TRBJ2-3	CASRTYGDTQYF	TGTGCCAGCCGGACATATGGAGATACGCAGTATTTT
.	TRBD2	TRBV19	TRBJ2-2	CASSIFSPGGTGELFF	TGTGCCAGTAGTATTTTTTCCCCGGGGGGCACCGGGGAGCTGTTTTTT
.	TRBD2	TRBV19	TRBJ2-2	CASSIGTGRATTGELFF	TGTGCCAGTAGTATAGGGACCGGGAGGGCCACCACCGGGGAGCTGTTTTTT
once	TRBD1	TRBV29-1	TRBJ1-2	CSVSYPGQGYGYTF	TGCAGCGTATCATATCCGGGACAGGGTTATGGCTACACCTTC
.	.	TRBV7-9	TRBJ2-7	CASSLAGKQYF	TGTGCCAGCAGCTTAGCGGGGAAGCAGTACTTC
.	.	TRBV30	TRBJ2-7	CAWSGRGLYLSEQYF	TGTGCCTGGAGTGGGAGGGGGCTTTATCTCTCCGAGCAGTACTTC
.	TRBD1	TRBV10-3	TRBJ1-2	CAISESTGNYGYTF	TGTGCCATCAGTGAGTCGACAGGGAACTATGGCTACACCTTC
few	.	TRBV30	TRBJ2-7	CALHRGTSYEQYF	TGTGCCCTTCACAGGGGGACTAGCTACGAGCAGTACTTC
few	.	TRBV9	TRBJ1-1	CASSVDAQMNTEAFF	TGTGCCAGCAGCGTAGACGCACAGATGAACACTGAAGCTTTCTTT
.	TRBD2	TRBV27	TRBJ2-7	CASSLGTRSYEQYF	TGTGCCAGCAGTTTGGGGACTAGAAGCTACGAGCAGTACTTC
few	.	TRBV15	TRBJ2-7	CATTPGTGAYEQYF	TGTGCCACCACACCCGGGACTGGAGCCTACGAGCAGTACTTC
.	.	TRBV28	TRBJ1-5	CASSFEGPQHF	TGTGCCAGCAGCTTCGAAGGGCCCCAGCATTTT
.	TRBD1	TRBV29-1	TRBJ1-5	CSVGDRGSNQPQHF	TGCAGCGTTGGGGACAGAGGTAGCAATCAGCCCCAGCATTTT
few	.	TRBV30	TRBJ1-1	CAWAGTGNTEAFF	TGTGCCTGGGCCGGGACGGGGAACACTGAAGCTTTCTTT
.	TRBD2	TRBV27	TRBJ2-3	CASSLLGLAGSTDTQYF	TGTGCCAGCAGTTTATTAGGCCTAGCGGGGAGCACAGATACGCAGTATTTT
medium-sized	.	TRBV27	TRBJ1-2	CASSLSPRGQIYGYTF	TGTGCCAGCAGTTTAAGTCCCCGTGGCCAGATCTATGGCTACACCTTC
once	.	TRBV5-4	TRBJ2-3	CASSPGAGRFPDTQYF	TGTGCCAGCAGCCCGGGGGCCGGGAGGTTCCCGGATACGCAGTATTTT
.	.	TRBV3-1/TRBV3-2	TRBJ1-2	CASSQSTGPYGYTF	TGTGCCAGCAGCCAGAGTACAGGCCCCTATGGCTACACCTTC
.	.	TRBV19	TRBJ1-3	CASSSPPGNTIYF	TGTGCCAGTAGTAGCCCCCCCGGAAACACCATATATTTT
.	.	TRBV12-3/TRBV12-4	TRBJ1-1	CASSYMAEAFF	TGTGCCAGCAGTTACATGGCTGAAGCTTTCTTT
.	TRBD1	TRBV28	TRBJ1-5	CASSPGTGNQPQHF	TGTGCCAGCAGTCCCGGGACAGGGAATCAGCCCCAGCATTTT
.	.	TRBV10-3	TRBJ2-7	CAISANVGYEQYF	TGTGCCATCAGTGCCAACGTGGGGTACGAGCAGTACTTC
.	.	TRBV27	TRBJ1-3	CASSTKGTGNTIYF	TGTGCCAGCAGTACAAAAGGCACTGGAAACACCATATATTTT
.	TRBD1	TRBV10-1	TRBJ1-2	CASSAGGPRSYGYTF	TGCGCCAGCAGTGCAGGGGGACCGCGGAGTTATGGCTACACCTTC